Presented here are 27 T cell receptor beta chains from one specimen sequenced in a study of shared clonotypes between healthy human individuals. Sequencing was performed with immunoSEQ multiplex PCR; in TCRdb, only in-frame clones are kept and a portion is missing. The data hold around 980,000 clones, with roughly 74% observed a single time. The specimen sequenced was memory CD4+ T cells from PBMCs. Subset indicated: CD45RA-negative fraction. The origin of the receptors is a man between 18 and 35 years old in good health. Some clones in this sample may be carry-over from other donors' samples.

In the case of this clone: This specimen includes other DNA sequences encoding the same CDR3. CDR3 sequence reads: CASSTGTVNTEAFF. The CDR3, as DNA: TGCGCCAGCAGCACGGGGACAGTGAACACTGAAGCTTTCTTT. This chain uses TRBV5-1 with TRBJ1-1; 7 bases line up with TRBD1. V lost 4 bases, J lost 0 bases, and 3 bases stayed unmatched. The germline V gene has CDR1 SGHRS and CDR2 YFSETQ. There are 14 residues in the CDR3.

The rearrangement joins TRBV7-8 to TRBJ1-5; TRBD1 is a possible D gene (6 bases). Germline V CDR1 and CDR2: SGHVS, FQNEAQ. The CDR3 has 13 amino acids. Trimming pared 5 bases from V and 11 bases from J, leaving 16 bases between. CDR3 sequence reads: CASSPDGEGAQHF. DNA of the CDR3: TGTGCCAGCAGCCCGGACGGGGAGGGGGCCCAGCATTTT.

The chain carries TRBV18 and TRBJ2-1; 9 bases are a match to TRBD2. Germline V gene sequence: CDR1 KGHSH, CDR2 LQKENI. V was pared by 3 bases and J by 4 bases, with 4 bases of the junction left unmatched. There are 15 residues in the CDR3. The CDR3 bases are TGTGCCAGCTCACCCGGACTAGCGTTTTACAATGAGCAGTTCTTC. Translation gives CASSPGLAFYNEQFF.

This clone was counted ten times or more. This chain connects TRBV5-4 to TRBJ2-7; no firm D call. Germline assignment: CDR1 SGHNT and CDR2 YYREEE (reference sequence). Trimming removed 8 bases at V and 5 bases at J, with 23 bases between. CDR3 length: 15 amino acids. CDR3: CASSKDLYSTDEQYF. The DNA of the CDR3 is TGTGCCAGTAGCAAAGACCTTTACAGTACCGACGAGCAGTACTTC.

The chain is built from TRBV5-1 and TRBJ2-1; the match to TRBD2 covers 14 bases. The CDR3 loop spans 16 amino acids. CDR1 and CDR2 (germline): SGHRS, YFSETQ. After removal of 4 bases from V and 7 bases from J, the junction contained 7 bases not matched to a gene. For the CDR3, the DNA is TGCGCCAGCAGCACCGGACTAGCGGGAGGTGCGAATGAGCAGTTCTTC. Its protein is CASSTGLAGGANEQFF. The full variable domain, with the rest looked up from reference TRBV5-1 and TRBJ2-1, is KAGVTQTPRYLIKTRGQQVTLSCSPISGHRSVSWYQQTPGQGLQFLFEYFSETQRNKGNFPGRFSGRQFSNSRSEMNVSTLELGDSALYLCASSTGLAGGANEQFFGPGTRLTVL.

In its sample, this clone was seen once. The chain employs TRBV29-1 and TRBJ2-5, with 9 positions matching TRBD1. The V segment lost 7 bases and the J segment 4 bases; nucleotides outside the gene matches: 7. CDR1 and CDR2 from the germline V gene are SQVTM and ANQGSEA. There are 13 residues in the CDR3. The CDR3 DNA reads TGCAGCGCCGACAGGGGGGGCCGAGAGACCCAGTACTTC. Protein product: CSADRGGRETQYF.

This chain joins TRBV2 and TRBJ1-5, with 7 bases fitting TRBD1. In germline, CDR1 is SNHLY, CDR2 FYNNEI. CDR3 length equals 12 residues. With V trimmed by 4 bases and J by 13 bases, 7 bases remained unmatched. CDR3 DNA sequence: TGTGCCAGCAGTGGCTATCCGGGACAGCAGCATTTT. Translation: CASSGYPGQQHF.

This clone has a single count. The chain combines TRBV10-2 with TRBJ2-3, with D perhaps TRBD2 (6 bases). The germline V gene encodes CDR1 WSHSY and CDR2 SAAADI. Deletions cut 5 bases from V and 5 bases from J, with 17 bases between. The CDR3 covers 15 residues. This chain's CDR3 is CASSSAGSKKDTQYF. The CDR3 DNA is TGCGCCAGCAGTTCCGCCGGGAGTAAAAAAGATACGCAGTATTTT.

In nucleotides, the CDR3 is TGTGCCAGCAGCGCGGGGACAGGCAAAGGAAACACCATATATTTT. Translation gives CASSAGTGKGNTIYF. This sequence joins TRBV5-4 and TRBJ1-3, with 8 bases aligning to TRBD1. Germline trimming cut 4 bases from V and 4 bases from J; bases unmatched to any gene: 7. Germline V gene data show CDR1 as SGHNT and CDR2 as YYREEE (reference sequence). The CDR3 loop spans 15 amino acids.

In nucleotides, the CDR3 is TGTGCCACCAGCAGAGGGGCCAGGAGCACAGATACGCAGTATTTT. It translates to CATSRGARSTDTQYF. The chain uses TRBV15 and TRBJ2-3; the D is unclear. Germline CDR1 reads LNHNV; CDR2 reads YYDKDF (reference sequence). This CDR3 is 15 amino acids long. V gave up 1 base and J gave up 0 bases, with 8 bases separating them.

The chain has TRBV7-2 and TRBJ2-3; D unresolved. Trimming took off 2 bases at V and 11 bases at J, with 8 bases between the two ends. Germline V gene lookup returns CDR1 SGHTA and CDR2 FQGNSA. The CDR3 contains 11 residues. As DNA, the CDR3 is TGTGCCAGCAGCTTAATAGGGATGCAGTATTTT. Residues: CASSLIGMQYF.

This rearrangement joins TRBV30 to TRBJ1-2, with a weak D call TRBD1 (5 bases). Germline values: CDR1 GTSNPN, CDR2 SVGIG (reference sequence). Trimming pared 5 bases from V and 4 bases from J, leaving 20 bases between. CDR3 length: 15 residues. The DNA for the CDR3 is TGTGCCTGGCTCCCCTACTTGGGGGAGGTCTATGGCTACACCTTC. The encoded protein is CAWLPYLGEVYGYTF.

This chain links TRBV6-1 with TRBJ2-2, with 10 positions matching TRBD1. Trimming cost V 6 bases and J 3 bases; bases outside gene matches: 4. Germline assignment: CDR1 MNHNS and CDR2 SASEGT. This CDR3 is built from 15 residues. The DNA for the CDR3 is TGTGCCAGCAGGGCGGACAGGGGGTACACCGGGGAGCTGTTTTTT. It translates to CASRADRGYTGELFF.

This clone turned up a few times. The chain uses TRBV30 and TRBJ1-2; 8 bases match TRBD1. This CDR3 is 12 amino acids long. Germline CDR1 reads GTSNPN; CDR2 reads SVGIG (reference sequence). The V gene end was trimmed by 4 bases and the J gene end by 4 bases; junction bases not matched to a gene: 2. The CDR3 DNA is TGTGCCTGGACAGGGGGCACCTATGGCTACACCTTC. Translation: CAWTGGTYGYTF.

The chain joins TRBV6-5 to TRBJ2-5; 8 bases line up with TRBD1. J gave up 8 bases and V 6 bases, and 8 bases lay outside the gene matches. Germline V lookup: CDR1 MNHEY, CDR2 SVGAGI. The CDR3 runs 13 residues. The CDR3 is CASSLDRDQTQYF. The DNA of the CDR3 is TGTGCCAGCAGCCTGGACAGGGATCAAACCCAGTACTTC.

V and J are TRBV5-1 and TRBJ2-1, with TRBD2 matching 12 bases. V trimming: 6 bases; J trimming: 9 bases; junction bases outside the gene matches: 10. The CDR3 length is 15 residues. The V gene's germline CDR1 is SGHRS and CDR2 YFSETQ. DNA of the CDR3: TGCGCCAGCACTCAACTAGCGGGGGGAGCGAGTGAGCAGTTCTTC. Translating gives CASTQLAGGASEQFF.

The V and J genes are TRBV2 and TRBJ2-7, with 15 bases identical to TRBD2. The germline CDR1 and CDR2 sequences are SNHLY and FYNNEI. Trimming at V came to 6 bases and at J to 5 bases, leaving 11 bases not matched to a gene. The CDR3 is 17 amino acids. DNA of the CDR3: TGTGCCAGCAGGGAGAGGGGGACTAGCGGGAGGCGGAACGAGCAGTACTTC. Its protein product is CASRERGTSGRRNEQYF.

This clone was seen repeatedly, ten times or more. The genes are TRBV4-2 and TRBJ1-1, with D possibly matching TRBD1 (6 bases). Germline-derived CDR1 and CDR2 are LGHNA and YNFKEQ. V gave up 4 bases and J gave up 6 bases, with 15 bases separating them. CDR3 size: 14 residues. In DNA form, the CDR3 reads TGTGCCAGCAGCCTACAGGGAGGGAGCCCTGAAGCTTTCTTT. Translation gives CASSLQGGSPEAFF.

V gene TRBV6-1 combines with J gene TRBJ2-7; 11 bases align to TRBD1. Losses at the gene ends were 5 bases for V and 5 bases for J; bases not matched to a gene: 5. CDR3 length: 14 residues. Germline CDR1 and CDR2: MNHNS and SASEGT. The chain's CDR3 is CASSLDRGRDEQYF. Written as DNA, the CDR3 is TGTGCCAGCAGTTTGGACAGGGGGCGGGACGAGCAGTACTTC.

The V and J genes are TRBV9 and TRBJ2-3; TRBD2 matches at 13 bases. The CDR3 extends over 15 amino acids. V shed 3 bases, J shed 9 bases, and the junction held 7 bases outside the gene matches. Germline-derived CDR1 and CDR2 are SGDLS and YYNGEE. CDR3 in DNA: TGTGCCAGCAGCGGGGAACTAGCGGGAGGGAGGACGCAGTATTTT. Its translation is CASSGELAGGRTQYF.

The genes are TRBV5-1 and TRBJ1-1; a weak D match, TRBD1 (5 bases). Trimming pared 5 bases from V and 4 bases from J, leaving 15 bases between. This CDR3 is 14 amino acids long. From germline, CDR1 is SGHRS and CDR2 YFSETQ. CDR3 residues: CASRSRAMGTEAFF. In DNA form, the CDR3 reads TGCGCCAGCAGATCCAGGGCCATGGGCACTGAAGCTTTCTTT.

The J gene is TRBJ1-1, the V gene TRBV28; TRBD1 agrees at 7 bases. Germline V gives CDR1 MDHEN, CDR2 SYDVKM. V shed 11 bases and J 3 bases; nucleotides not matched to a gene: 6. The CDR3 runs 12 residues. CDR3 nucleotides: TGTGCCGTCAGGGGGACGGACACTGAAGCTTTCTTT. Protein sequence: CAVRGTDTEAFF.

J is TRBJ2-5 and V is TRBV29-1, with D possibly being TRBD2 (6 bases). Germline CDR1 SQVTM, CDR2 ANQGSEA. The CDR3 covers 15 residues. V was clipped by 4 bases and J by 2 bases, with 17 bases between them. The CDR3 is CSVGTSGVLQETQYF. In DNA form, the CDR3 reads TGCAGCGTTGGTACTTCGGGGGTCCTACAAGAGACCCAGTACTTC.

In this sample, this clone turned up a few times. This sequence joins TRBV2 and TRBJ2-2; 7 nucleotides align to TRBD1. The trim removed 6 bases at V and 4 bases at J, leaving 5 bases unmatched. Per the germline V gene, CDR1 is SNHLY and CDR2 is FYNNEI. The CDR3 is made up of 14 amino acids. The CDR3 coding sequence is TGTGCCAGCAGGGGAGACAGGGCCACCGGGGAGCTGTTTTTT. Residues: CASRGDRATGELFF.

This chain uses TRBV6-1 with TRBJ1-1, with a tentative D call TRBD1 (5 bases). Germline loops: CDR1 MNHNS, CDR2 SASEGT. This CDR3 region has 18 residues. V lost 0 bases to trimming and J lost 5 bases, with 22 bases between them. The DNA of the CDR3 is TGTGCCAGCAGTGAAGCGCTTCGGGGCCTCTTCGGCGAAACTGAAGCTTTCTTT. It translates to CASSEALRGLFGETEAFF.

This chain connects TRBV9 to TRBJ2-5; 11 bases are shared with TRBD2. Looked up from germline, CDR1 is SGDLS and CDR2 is YYNGEE. Losses at the gene ends were 0 bases for V and 2 bases for J; bases not matched to a gene: 9. The CDR3 has 18 residues. The CDR3 sequence is CASSVGGLAGGGQETQYF. The CDR3 DNA sequence: TGTGCCAGCAGCGTAGGAGGCCTAGCGGGAGGAGGGCAAGAGACCCAGTACTTC.

This clone was detected a few times. The genes are TRBV25-1 and TRBJ1-1, with a tentative D call TRBD1 (6 bases). CDR1 is MGHDK and CDR2 is SYGVNS in the germline V gene. The CDR3 sequence is 11 residues long. V lost 7 bases, J lost 4 bases, and 7 bases lay in between. The CDR3 DNA is TGTGCCAGCACCAGGGGCACTGAAGCTTTCTTT. This translates into CASTRGTEAFF.